The sequence of this TCR beta chain was determined in a study of blood T cell repertoires in COVID-19 (dated by TCRdb to the early 2020s). A note on the overall study: The collaborator samples originated in the United States, Italy and Spain and spanned the acute and convalescent phases of COVID-19. HLA class I and class II types, where available, came from metadata supplied by the sample provider rather than from assay-based typing. Deeply sampled blood TCRbeta repertoires from subjects exposed to, actively infected with, or recovered from COVID-19 were included in the dataset. Samples were obtained from the ongoing ImmuneRACE study (first 160 participants) and from 1,200 or so subjects provided by 6 global collaborators. The prospective study material was composed of cDNA or gDNA derived from T cells, B-cell-depleted T cells, or PBMCs. The sample metadata nearly always contained a de-identified subject ID, COVID-19 status, age in years and sex. The repertoires were released in a freely available public database intended as a resource for research on the immune response to SARS-CoV-2.

Comment on this clone: Its antigen remains unidentified. No base quality information exists; no much larger clone differs at one position.

From the cysteine up to the phenylalanine, the CDR3 has a length of 13 residues. The CDR3 DNA has 39 bases and is translated from base 1. The V end loses 5 bases and the J end loses 8 bases, and a stretch of 13 bases separates them. The germline V gene gives CDR1 as SGHTA and CDR2 as FQGTGA. TCRbeta CDR3 regions were amplified from genomic DNA by means of the immunoSEQ Assay, a bias-controlled multiplex PCR. For the original study's pipeline: Nucleated cell counts per sample were estimated from amplification of reference gene primers within the assay. Sequence reads were collapsed and filtered to measure the absolute abundance of every unique TCRbeta CDR3 rearrangement. For each sample, productive Simpson clonality was calculated as the square root of Simpson's diversity index across productive rearrangements. Drawn from immuneACCESS, this table holds only the in-frame rearrangements with V and J called that TCRdb kept. Clones are partly lost; checked studies trace under half to an unresolved V gene and leave the rest unexplained. V and J calls and clone size are copied from that table; D and trimming were computed from the DNA. This sample gives about 230,000 clones in total; roughly 84% of them show up just once. Of the sample, 15% to 20% falls within the top ten clones.

The investigation overall reported the following: The quantity of clinical and demographic metadata differed by source and by participant and was supplied without curation.

Each collaborating institution followed its own protocols to collect whole blood in K2EDTA tubes. For TCRbeta analysis, collaborators shipped samples in one of three forms: frozen whole blood, isolated PBMCs, or DNA extracted from either of those sample types. The sequence is built from TRBV7-3 and TRBJ2-1, with TRBD1 perhaps the D gene, on 6 matching bases. The receptor comes from a woman at least 80 years old with active or convalescent COVID-19. Sequenced material: peripheral blood. The CDR3 is CASSKTGLDEQFF. The DNA is as follows: TGTGCCAGCAGCAAAACAGGGCTCGATGAGCAGTTCTTC.